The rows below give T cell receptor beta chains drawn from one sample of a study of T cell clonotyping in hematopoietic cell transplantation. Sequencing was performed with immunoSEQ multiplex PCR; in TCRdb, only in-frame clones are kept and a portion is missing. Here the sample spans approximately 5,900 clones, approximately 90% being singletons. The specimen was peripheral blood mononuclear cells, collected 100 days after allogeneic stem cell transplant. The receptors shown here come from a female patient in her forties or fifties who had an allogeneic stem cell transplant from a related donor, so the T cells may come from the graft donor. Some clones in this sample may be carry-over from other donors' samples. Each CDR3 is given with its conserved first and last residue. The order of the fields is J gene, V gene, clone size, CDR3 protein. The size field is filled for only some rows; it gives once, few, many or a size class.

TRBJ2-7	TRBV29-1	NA	CSVLVDEQYF
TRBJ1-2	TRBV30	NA	CAWRRGFGYGYTF
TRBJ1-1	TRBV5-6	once	CASSLARGIMNTEAFF
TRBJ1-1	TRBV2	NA	CASLRQGVNTEAFF
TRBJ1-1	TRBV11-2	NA	CASSSQTGWSTEAFF
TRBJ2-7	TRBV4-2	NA	CASSPPQSYEQYF
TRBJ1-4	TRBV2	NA	CASSPRGGADEKLFF
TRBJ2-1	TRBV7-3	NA	CASSYGHEQFF
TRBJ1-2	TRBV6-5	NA	CASSAQQGAAYGYTF
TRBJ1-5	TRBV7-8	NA	CASSLAGQGLGQPQHF
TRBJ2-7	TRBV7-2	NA	CASSPLGYRGEQYF
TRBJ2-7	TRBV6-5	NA	CASSPGTYEQYF
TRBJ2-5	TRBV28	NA	CASSFGSLPQYF
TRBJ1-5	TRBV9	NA	CASSVGSNQPQHF
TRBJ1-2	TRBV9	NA	CASSGGQGAGGYTF